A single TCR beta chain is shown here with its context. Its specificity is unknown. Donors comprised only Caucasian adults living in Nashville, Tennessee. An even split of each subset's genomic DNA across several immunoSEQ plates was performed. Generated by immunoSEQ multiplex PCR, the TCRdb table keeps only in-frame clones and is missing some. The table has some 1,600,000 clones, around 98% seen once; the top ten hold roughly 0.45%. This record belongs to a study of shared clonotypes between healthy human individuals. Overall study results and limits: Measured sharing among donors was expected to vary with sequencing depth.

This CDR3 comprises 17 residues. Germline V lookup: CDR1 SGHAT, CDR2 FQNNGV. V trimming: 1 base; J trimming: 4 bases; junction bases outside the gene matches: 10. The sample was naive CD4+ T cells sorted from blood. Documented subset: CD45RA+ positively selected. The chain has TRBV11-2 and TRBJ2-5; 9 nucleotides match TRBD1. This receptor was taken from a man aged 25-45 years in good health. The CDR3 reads CASSLGSGQGSLETQYF. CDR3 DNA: TGTGCCAGCAGCTTAGGGTCGGGACAGGGCTCACTAGAGACCCAGTACTTC.